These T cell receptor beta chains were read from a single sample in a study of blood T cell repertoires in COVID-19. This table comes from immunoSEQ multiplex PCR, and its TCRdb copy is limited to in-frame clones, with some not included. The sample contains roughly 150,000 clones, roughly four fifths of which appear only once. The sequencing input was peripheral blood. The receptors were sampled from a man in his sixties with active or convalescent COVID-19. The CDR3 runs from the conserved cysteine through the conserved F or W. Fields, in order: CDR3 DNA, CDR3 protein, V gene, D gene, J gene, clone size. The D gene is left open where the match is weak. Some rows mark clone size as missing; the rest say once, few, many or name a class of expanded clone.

CDR3nt: TGCAGCGTTGACGCAGGGGTCGAAAAGGTCAATGAGCAGTTCTTC
CDR3aa: CSVDAGVEKVNEQFF
v_gene: TRBV29-1
d_gene: NA
j_gene: TRBJ2-1
abundance: NA

CDR3nt: TGTGCCAGCTCATCGGACAGTAATCAGCCCCAGCATTTT
CDR3aa: CASSSDSNQPQHF
v_gene: TRBV18
d_gene: NA
j_gene: TRBJ1-5
abundance: few

CDR3nt: TGTGCCAGTAGTATCCGGACAGGGAGTCAGCCCCAGCATTTT
CDR3aa: CASSIRTGSQPQHF
v_gene: TRBV19
d_gene: TRBD1
j_gene: TRBJ1-5
abundance: NA

CDR3nt: TGTGCCAGCAGCTTTACCGGGACAGGAGCTACGGAGCAGTACTTC
CDR3aa: CASSFTGTGATEQYF
v_gene: TRBV11-3
d_gene: TRBD1
j_gene: TRBJ2-7
abundance: once

CDR3nt: TGTGCCAGCAGCCCCATGATAGGGGGAGGGGACACTGAAGCTTTCTTT
CDR3aa: CASSPMIGGGDTEAFF
v_gene: TRBV3-1/TRBV3-2
d_gene: NA
j_gene: TRBJ1-1
abundance: few

CDR3nt: TGTGCCAGCTCACCGATTTTAGCGGGACGGAGCCGGGATACGCAGTATTTT
CDR3aa: CASSPILAGRSRDTQYF
v_gene: TRBV18
d_gene: TRBD2
j_gene: TRBJ2-3
abundance: NA

CDR3nt: TGTGCCAGCAGCTTGGGCAGGGGCGGCCCGGATACGCAGTATTTT
CDR3aa: CASSLGRGGPDTQYF
v_gene: TRBV7-3
d_gene: NA
j_gene: TRBJ2-3
abundance: NA

CDR3nt: TGCAGCGTTGAGGCAGGGGCAGGGCAAGGGGGAGGCTACACCTTC
CDR3aa: CSVEAGAGQGGGYTF
v_gene: TRBV29-1
d_gene: NA
j_gene: TRBJ1-2
abundance: few

CDR3nt: TGTGCCAGCTCCCTCGGACAGGGCTATGGCTACACCTTC
CDR3aa: CASSLGQGYGYTF
v_gene: TRBV18
d_gene: TRBD1
j_gene: TRBJ1-2
abundance: NA

CDR3nt: TGTGCCAGCAGTGCGAAAGGGGGGAACACTGAAGCTTTCTTT
CDR3aa: CASSAKGGNTEAFF
v_gene: TRBV6-4
d_gene: NA
j_gene: TRBJ1-1
abundance: once

CDR3nt: TGTGCCAGCAGCCAAGGGGCCGGGACAGGGACCGACAATGAGCAGTTCTTC
CDR3aa: CASSQGAGTGTDNEQFF
v_gene: TRBV3-1/TRBV3-2
d_gene: TRBD1
j_gene: TRBJ2-1
abundance: NA

CDR3nt: TGTGCCAGCAGTAACCCCTCGCGGGAGGGCCCCGGCTACGAGCAGTACTTC
CDR3aa: CASSNPSREGPGYEQYF
v_gene: TRBV2
d_gene: TRBD2
j_gene: TRBJ2-7
abundance: NA

CDR3nt: TGTGCCAGTAGTATGGGAACAGGAAACTATGGCTACACCTTC
CDR3aa: CASSMGTGNYGYTF
v_gene: TRBV19
d_gene: NA
j_gene: TRBJ1-2
abundance: NA

CDR3nt: TGTGCCAGCGGCTCGGCGGCCTCCTACGAGCAGTACTTC
CDR3aa: CASGSAASYEQYF
v_gene: TRBV28
d_gene: NA
j_gene: TRBJ2-7
abundance: NA

CDR3nt: TGTGCCAGCAGCTTAGATGCCCCTGCAGGGTCCCAGTTCTTC
CDR3aa: CASSLDAPAGSQFF
v_gene: TRBV7-2
d_gene: NA
j_gene: TRBJ2-1
abundance: NA

CDR3nt: TGTGCCACCTTTAGCAACTCCTACGAGCAGTACTTC
CDR3aa: CATFSNSYEQYF
v_gene: TRBV6-6
d_gene: NA
j_gene: TRBJ2-7
abundance: NA

CDR3nt: TGTGCCAGCAGCCCAGGTGGAGGTACCACTGAAGCTTTCTTT
CDR3aa: CASSPGGGTTEAFF
v_gene: TRBV3-1/TRBV3-2
d_gene: NA
j_gene: TRBJ1-1
abundance: few

CDR3nt: TGTGCCAGCAGCTCCTCCGTGGGAGGCCAAGAGACCCAGTACTTC
CDR3aa: CASSSSVGGQETQYF
v_gene: TRBV9
d_gene: NA
j_gene: TRBJ2-5
abundance: NA

CDR3nt: TGCAGCGTTGAGAGGGGGCCCACTGAAGCTTTCTTT
CDR3aa: CSVERGPTEAFF
v_gene: TRBV29-1
d_gene: TRBD1
j_gene: TRBJ1-1
abundance: NA

CDR3nt: TGTGCCAGCAACGTCGGGAGTCATTCACCCCTCCACTTT
CDR3aa: CASNVGSHSPLHF
v_gene: TRBV2
d_gene: NA
j_gene: TRBJ1-6
abundance: NA

CDR3nt: TGTGCCAGCATAGGGTCAGGGGATCAGCCCCAGCATTTT
CDR3aa: CASIGSGDQPQHF
v_gene: TRBV21-1
d_gene: NA
j_gene: TRBJ1-5
abundance: few

CDR3nt: TGTGCCAGCAGCCGAGGACAGGCAAGCTCCTATAATTCACCCCTCCACTTT
CDR3aa: CASSRGQASSYNSPLHF
v_gene: TRBV3-1/TRBV3-2
d_gene: TRBD1
j_gene: TRBJ1-6
abundance: NA

CDR3nt: TGTGCCAGCAGCTTAGAGGCGGCAGGGGGCGGGGATGGCTACACCTTC
CDR3aa: CASSLEAAGGGDGYTF
v_gene: TRBV11-2
d_gene: TRBD1
j_gene: TRBJ1-2
abundance: NA

CDR3nt: TGTGCCAGCCGACAGGACAATAGCAATCAGCCCCAGCATTTT
CDR3aa: CASRQDNSNQPQHF
v_gene: TRBV2
d_gene: NA
j_gene: TRBJ1-5
abundance: NA

CDR3nt: TGTGCCAGCCGGAAGGGGGATTCGAACACTGAAGCTTTCTTT
CDR3aa: CASRKGDSNTEAFF
v_gene: TRBV6-5
d_gene: NA
j_gene: TRBJ1-1
abundance: NA

CDR3nt: TGTGCCAGCTCACCACGGCTAGCGGGGACCGGCCAAGAGACCCAGTACTTC
CDR3aa: CASSPRLAGTGQETQYF
v_gene: TRBV18
d_gene: TRBD2
j_gene: TRBJ2-5
abundance: NA

CDR3nt: TGTGCCAGCAGAGAAGCTTTGGGACAGGCGAACCAGCCCCAGCATTTT
CDR3aa: CASREALGQANQPQHF
v_gene: TRBV6-1
d_gene: TRBD1
j_gene: TRBJ1-5
abundance: many

CDR3nt: TGTGCCATCAGTAGGAGCTCCTACGAGCAGTACTTC
CDR3aa: CAISRSSYEQYF
v_gene: TRBV10-3
d_gene: NA
j_gene: TRBJ2-7
abundance: NA

CDR3nt: TGTGCCAGCAGCCGAGGACAGGGAAGGGAAAAACTGTTTTTT
CDR3aa: CASSRGQGREKLFF
v_gene: TRBV28
d_gene: TRBD1
j_gene: TRBJ1-4
abundance: many

CDR3nt: TGTGCCAGCAGCTTGGGTCGGTTCGGGGAGCTGTTTTTT
CDR3aa: CASSLGRFGELFF
v_gene: TRBV5-6
d_gene: NA
j_gene: TRBJ2-2
abundance: few

CDR3nt: TGTGCCAGTAGTATATATCGCCAGGGCTCTCAGCCCCAGCATTTT
CDR3aa: CASSIYRQGSQPQHF
v_gene: TRBV19
d_gene: NA
j_gene: TRBJ1-5
abundance: NA

CDR3nt: TGCAGTGCTAGTAGGGGACAGGCCCCTCGCGAGCAGTACTTC
CDR3aa: CSASRGQAPREQYF
v_gene: TRBV20-1
d_gene: TRBD1
j_gene: TRBJ2-7
abundance: few

CDR3nt: TGTGCCAGCTCTTCCCTTCGCGAGGACGAGCAGTACTTC
CDR3aa: CASSSLREDEQYF
v_gene: TRBV5-4
d_gene: NA
j_gene: TRBJ2-7
abundance: NA

CDR3nt: TGTGCCAGCAGCCAAGGACTAGCGGGGCCCCAAGATGAGACCCAGTACTTC
CDR3aa: CASSQGLAGPQDETQYF
v_gene: TRBV3-1/TRBV3-2
d_gene: TRBD2
j_gene: TRBJ2-5
abundance: NA

CDR3nt: TGTGCCAGCAGCTCGGACAGGGGGGGCAATGAGCAGTTCTTC
CDR3aa: CASSSDRGGNEQFF
v_gene: TRBV5-4
d_gene: TRBD1
j_gene: TRBJ2-1
abundance: NA

CDR3nt: TGTGCCAGCAGCCGACACGGGACAGGGGAGAACTATGGCTACACCTTC
CDR3aa: CASSRHGTGENYGYTF
v_gene: TRBV9
d_gene: TRBD1
j_gene: TRBJ1-2
abundance: NA

CDR3nt: TGTGCCACCGGGCCGTCCAAGGGGGAAAAACTGTTTTTT
CDR3aa: CATGPSKGEKLFF
v_gene: TRBV15
d_gene: NA
j_gene: TRBJ1-4
abundance: NA

CDR3nt: TGTGCCAGTAGGACCCACTGGGGCGCAACTAATGAAAAACTGTTTTTT
CDR3aa: CASRTHWGATNEKLFF
v_gene: TRBV19
d_gene: NA
j_gene: TRBJ1-4
abundance: few

CDR3nt: TGTGCCAGTAGTATAGCAGCAGGTACTAATCAGCCCCAGCATTTT
CDR3aa: CASSIAAGTNQPQHF
v_gene: TRBV19
d_gene: NA
j_gene: TRBJ1-5
abundance: NA

CDR3nt: TGTGCCAGTAGTCCTACAGGGGGCCGGGACACTGAAGCTTTCTTT
CDR3aa: CASSPTGGRDTEAFF
v_gene: TRBV19
d_gene: TRBD1
j_gene: TRBJ1-1
abundance: NA

CDR3nt: TGTGCCAGCAGCGTCGGGCCGCTAAAGCGGGTTGAGCAGTTCTTC
CDR3aa: CASSVGPLKRVEQFF
v_gene: TRBV9
d_gene: NA
j_gene: TRBJ2-1
abundance: NA

CDR3nt: TGTGCCAGCAGCTTAGCGGGACAAGAAGAGACCCAGTACTTC
CDR3aa: CASSLAGQEETQYF
v_gene: TRBV7-9
d_gene: NA
j_gene: TRBJ2-5
abundance: NA

CDR3nt: TGTGCCAGCAGCTTGGTCCTTAGCAATCAGCCCCAGCATTTT
CDR3aa: CASSLVLSNQPQHF
v_gene: TRBV5-5
d_gene: NA
j_gene: TRBJ1-5
abundance: NA

CDR3nt: TGTGCCAGCAGCCCCGCATGGGGGGGGGCAAATACGCAGTATTTT
CDR3aa: CASSPAWGGANTQYF
v_gene: TRBV3-1/TRBV3-2
d_gene: NA
j_gene: TRBJ2-3
abundance: NA

CDR3nt: TGTGCCAGCAGCCTCGGACAGAACGCTGAAGCTTTCTTT
CDR3aa: CASSLGQNAEAFF
v_gene: TRBV13
d_gene: NA
j_gene: TRBJ1-1
abundance: NA

CDR3nt: TGTGCCAGCAGTTTAAGTCGGGGACTAGGCGATCTGGCAGATACGCAGTATTTT
CDR3aa: CASSLSRGLGDLADTQYF
v_gene: TRBV28
d_gene: TRBD2
j_gene: TRBJ2-3
abundance: few

CDR3nt: TGTGCCAGCAGTTCTACCGGGACAGGGGCCGGGAATGAGCAGTTCTTC
CDR3aa: CASSSTGTGAGNEQFF
v_gene: TRBV6-6
d_gene: TRBD1
j_gene: TRBJ2-1
abundance: NA

CDR3nt: TGTGCCAGCAGCTTAGGCGGGGAATACAATGAGCAGTTCTTC
CDR3aa: CASSLGGEYNEQFF
v_gene: TRBV7-3
d_gene: NA
j_gene: TRBJ2-1
abundance: NA

CDR3nt: TGTGCCACCACCAGTGGCGGGAGGACAGATACGCAGTATTTT
CDR3aa: CATTSGGRTDTQYF
v_gene: TRBV6-8
d_gene: TRBD2
j_gene: TRBJ2-3
abundance: NA

CDR3nt: TGTGCCACCAGTGTCTCCCCGGGACAGGGTAGTTACGAGCAGTACTTC
CDR3aa: CATSVSPGQGSYEQYF
v_gene: TRBV24-1
d_gene: TRBD1
j_gene: TRBJ2-7
abundance: NA

CDR3nt: TGTGCCAGCAGCGTAGATCGGCGGTCGACACCCCTCCACTTT
CDR3aa: CASSVDRRSTPLHF
v_gene: TRBV9
d_gene: NA
j_gene: TRBJ1-6
abundance: NA

CDR3nt: TGTGCCAGCAGTGACGGACTAGCGGGACACCCCCAAGAGACCCAGTACTTC
CDR3aa: CASSDGLAGHPQETQYF
v_gene: TRBV6-1
d_gene: TRBD2
j_gene: TRBJ2-5
abundance: NA

CDR3nt: TGTGCCAGCAGCGCCGCCGGGACAATGGGGGCAAATGAGCAGTTCTTC
CDR3aa: CASSAAGTMGANEQFF
v_gene: TRBV9
d_gene: NA
j_gene: TRBJ2-1
abundance: NA